This entry lists 22 T cell receptor beta chains sequenced from one sample in a study of Tregs in tolerant kidney transplant recipients. Using immunoSEQ multiplex PCR, the repertoire was profiled, and TCRdb retains in-frame clones only, with some absent. The sample carries about 66,000 clones, roughly 92% recorded once. Specimen: CD8+ T cells from blood, collected before the transplant. These receptors came from a human donor who received a combined kidney and bone marrow transplant.

DNA of the CDR3: TGTGCCAGTAGTATCACTAGCGGGAGGGCAAAGCAGTTCTTC. It translates to CASSITSGRAKQFF. The gene calls are TRBV19 and TRBJ2-1, with 13 nucleotides matching TRBD2. The J segment lost 11 bases and the V segment lost 3 bases, leaving 4 bases of the junction unmatched. CDR1 and CDR2 from the germline V gene are LNHDA and SQIVND (reference sequence). The CDR3 runs to 14 residues. The full variable domain, its missing parts supplied by reference TRBV19 and TRBJ2-1, is DGGITQSPKYLFRKEGQNVTLSCEQNLNHDAMYWYRQDPGQGLRLIYYSQIVNDFQKGDIAEGYSVSREKKESFPLTVTSAQKNPTAFYLCASSITSGRAKQFFGPGTRLTVL.

The V call is TRBV5-6, the J call TRBJ2-2, with unresolved D. Trimming cost V 1 base and J 3 bases, with 10 bases left between them. Per the germline V gene, CDR1 is SGHDT and CDR2 is YYEEEE. There are 15 residues in the CDR3. CDR3 amino acids: CASSLLPEHTGELFF. CDR3 bases: TGTGCCAGCAGCTTGTTGCCAGAACACACCGGGGAGCTGTTTTTT.

V is TRBV5-5 and J is TRBJ1-5; 10 positions agree with TRBD1. The V segment lost 4 bases and the J segment 6 bases; nucleotides outside the gene matches: 7. The germline V gene has CDR1 SGHKS and CDR2 YYEKEE (reference sequence). This CDR3 is built from 15 residues. The CDR3 reads CASSPPGQGFQPQHF. CDR3 DNA sequence: TGTGCCAGCAGCCCTCCGGGACAGGGGTTTCAGCCCCAGCATTTT.

The chain joins TRBV10-3 to TRBJ1-5; 9 bases agree with TRBD1. The CDR3 sequence is 14 residues long. V shed 6 bases, J shed 6 bases, and the junction held 6 bases outside the gene matches. Germline-derived CDR1 and CDR2 are ENHRY and SYGVKD. This chain's CDR3 is CAISEGTGLQPQHF. Here the CDR3 DNA reads TGTGCCATCAGCGAAGGGACAGGGCTTCAGCCCCAGCATTTT.

The chain recombines TRBV7-9 with TRBJ1-1; D is undetermined. The CDR3 extends over 15 amino acids. CDR1 SEHNR and CDR2 FQNEAQ come from the germline V gene (reference sequence). V lost 2 bases and J lost 1, with 11 bases in between. The CDR3 DNA reads as TGTGCCAGCAGCTTAATAACAGCCCAGAACACTGAAGCTTTCTTT. It encodes CASSLITAQNTEAFF.

CDR3 sequence (DNA): TGCGCCAGCAAGTTAGAAGAACTAAGATACAATGAGCAGTTCTTC. Its translation: CASKLEELRYNEQFF. The rearrangement links TRBV5-1 to TRBJ2-1, with no clear D. The ends were cut back, 6 bases at V and 4 bases at J, with 17 bases in the middle. Germline CDR1 and CDR2: SGHRS and YFSETQ. The CDR3 is 15 residues long.

The chain carries TRBV7-3 and TRBJ2-7; 13 nucleotides align to TRBD2. V was clipped by 10 bases and J by 4 bases; unmatched bases: 13. Germline values: CDR1 SGHTA, CDR2 FQGTGA. The CDR3 is made up of 16 amino acids. The DNA for the CDR3 is TGTGCCACTACGGAGGATAGGACTAGCGGGAGTTACGAGCAGTACTTC. Its translation is CATTEDRTSGSYEQYF. The full variable domain, in which reference TRBV7-3 and TRBJ2-7 provide the parts outside the CDR3, is GAGVSQTPSNKVTEKGKYVELRCDPISGHTALYWYRQSLGQGPEFLIYFQGTGAADDSGLPNDRFFAVRPEGSVSTLKIQRTERGDSAVYLCATTEDRTSGSYEQYFGPGTRLTVT.

This clone has only a few counts. The chain joins TRBV10-3 to TRBJ1-4; 12 bases line up with TRBD1. J was trimmed by 6 bases and V by 3 bases; bases with no gene match: 5. The CDR3 has 16 residues. In germline, CDR1 is ENHRY, CDR2 SYGVKD. CDR3 coding DNA: TGTGCCATCAGTGACCGGGACAGGGGGCTAGATGAAAAACTGTTTTTT. This gives the protein CAISDRDRGLDEKLFF.

The rearrangement uses TRBV15 and TRBJ1-5; tentative D call: TRBD1 (6 bases). Trimming took off 8 bases at V and 11 bases at J, with 19 bases between the two ends. CDR3 length: 13 amino acids. Germline V gene data show CDR1 as LNHNV and CDR2 as YYDKDF (reference sequence). The CDR3 here is CATSDRRYKTQHF. As DNA, the CDR3 is TGTGCCACCTCTGACAGGCGTTATAAGACCCAGCATTTT.

The V gene is TRBV6-5, the J gene TRBJ2-2; TRBD1 is a possible D gene (6 bases). Per the germline V gene, CDR1 is MNHEY and CDR2 is SVGAGI. The length of the CDR3 is 14 residues. The V end lost 10 bases, the J end lost 4 bases, and 16 bases lay between the germline ends. As DNA, the CDR3 is TGTGCCACCGCTCCAACAGGGCTCACCGGGGAGCTGTTTTTT. This gives the protein CATAPTGLTGELFF.

This rearrangement joins TRBV28 to TRBJ2-7; TRBD1 aligns across 9 bases. With V trimmed by 6 bases and J by 7 bases, 4 bases remained unmatched. The length of the CDR3 is 12 residues. The germline gives CDR1 MDHEN, CDR2 SYDVKM. DNA for the CDR3: TGTGCCAGCAGCCGGACAGGGGAAGAGCAGTACTTC. This gives the protein CASSRTGEEQYF.

The chain has TRBV30 and TRBJ1-1, with D unresolved. The CDR3 is 12 residues long. Germline CDR1 and CDR2: GTSNPN and SVGIG (reference sequence). V dropped 2 bases and J dropped 8 bases, with 12 bases sitting between them. The CDR3 nucleotides are TGTGCCTGGAGTATGTCCGAGACAGAAGCTTTCTTT. Translated: CAWSMSETEAFF.

The chain carries TRBV28 and TRBJ2-7; 9 bases are a match to TRBD1. Germline CDR1 and CDR2: MDHEN and SYDVKM. CDR3 length: 21 residues. V dropped 6 bases and J dropped 1; count of bases not matched to a gene: 25. CDR3 loop: CASSDTYHTPSGTGLSYEQYF. The CDR3 DNA is TGTGCCAGCAGCGACACTTACCACACACCTTCCGGGACAGGGTTGTCCTACGAGCAGTACTTC.

This clone was detected only a few times. The chain carries TRBV7-9 and TRBJ2-2, with TRBD2 identical over 7 bases. With 5 bases clipped from V and 7 bases from J, the junction kept 10 bases outside the gene matches. The CDR3 runs 15 residues. The germline V gene encodes CDR1 SEHNR and CDR2 FQNEAQ (reference sequence). DNA of the CDR3: TGTGCCAGCAGCACCGACCCGACGGGGGGCGGGGAGCTGTTTTTT. This translates into CASSTDPTGGGELFF.

V is TRBV21-1 and J is TRBJ2-7; the table names TRBD1, a call not compared with the DNA. TRBV21-1 is listed as a pseudogene. The CDR3 runs to 14 residues. The CDR3 sequence: CASSPGTGDYEQYF. Written as DNA, the CDR3 is TGTGCCAGCAGCCCCGGGACAGGAGACTACGAGCAGTACTTC.

The chain is built from TRBV29-1 and TRBJ2-7, with 7 bases fitting TRBD1. Germline CDR1 and CDR2: SQVTM and ANQGSEA. The CDR3 loop spans 13 amino acids. J gave up 2 bases and V 7 bases, and 8 bases lay outside the gene matches. Here the CDR3 DNA reads TGCAGCGCGAAGGTGGACAGGACCTACGAGCAGTACTTC. It is translated as CSAKVDRTYEQYF.

This clone was counted once. This rearrangement joins TRBV6-7 to TRBJ2-7, with 7 bases matching TRBD1. TRBV6-7 is known as an ORF, though its function is uncertain. Trimming cost V 6 bases and J 1 base; bases outside gene matches: 9. The CDR3 has 15 amino acids. This CDR3 is CASRLGQTTSYEQYF. The CDR3 DNA sequence: TGTGCCAGCAGATTGGGACAGACTACTTCCTACGAGCAGTACTTC.

This chain uses TRBV19 with TRBJ2-2; 10 bases are shared with TRBD2. The CDR3 has 14 amino acids. Per the germline V gene, CDR1 is LNHDA and CDR2 is SQIVND (reference sequence). V lost 4 bases, J lost 7 bases, and 3 bases stayed unmatched. The CDR3 sequence: CASSNSGRVGELFF. The CDR3 bases are TGTGCCAGTAGTAACAGCGGGAGGGTCGGGGAGCTGTTTTTT.

This clone was counted a single time. The chain employs TRBV6-5 and TRBJ1-5; weak D call: TRBD1 (5 bases). Germline values: CDR1 MNHEY, CDR2 SVGAGI. The length of the CDR3 is 14 residues. V lost 6 bases, J lost 11 bases, and 20 bases lay in between. CDR3 bases: TGTGCCAGCAGCCCAACGCGGGGGTTTATGGCCCAGCATTTT. It is translated as CASSPTRGFMAQHF.

The chain links TRBV19 to TRBJ1-5, with a tentative D call TRBD1 (6 bases). With 8 bases removed from V and 1 base from J, the gap between germline ends came to 15 bases. This CDR3 spans 15 amino acids. Germline CDR1 LNHDA, CDR2 SQIVND (reference sequence). CDR3 loop: CASWDNRDSNQPQHF. For the CDR3, the DNA is TGTGCCAGTTGGGACAACCGGGACAGCAATCAGCCCCAGCATTTT. Full variable domain (remainder filled in from reference TRBV19 and TRBJ1-5): DGGITQSPKYLFRKEGQNVTLSCEQNLNHDAMYWYRQDPGQGLRLIYYSQIVNDFQKGDIAEGYSVSREKKESFPLTVTSAQKNPTAFYLCASWDNRDSNQPQHFGDGTRLSIL.

This clone was counted only a few times. The V and J genes are TRBV7-9 and TRBJ2-1; D call uncertain. The V end was cut by 5 bases, the J end by 10 bases, with 9 bases between. Germline CDR1 and CDR2: SEHNR and FQNEAQ (reference sequence). This CDR3 spans 11 amino acids. The CDR3 here is CASSITAEQFF. As DNA, the CDR3 is TGTGCCAGCAGCATTACTGCAGAGCAGTTCTTC.

This chain joins TRBV14 and TRBJ2-7, with a weak D call TRBD1 (5 bases). CDR3 length: 14 amino acids. Germline V gene data show CDR1 as SGHDN and CDR2 as FVKESK. V was pared by 4 bases and J by 3 bases, with 13 bases between. CDR3 coding DNA: TGTGCCAGCAGCCTACAGGACACCGTCTACGAGCAGTACTTC. This codes for CASSLQDTVYEQYF.